This section outlines one TCR beta chain sequence together with its context. Its antigen is still unknown. TCR beta CDR3 regions were amplified from RNA transcripts. Initially, a first-round RT-PCR of the TCR CDR3 employed the HTBI primer set. TCRdb ran MiXCR on the multiplex PCR reads and lists one entry per CDR3 protein. Altogether roughly 360,000 distinct CDR3 sequences are present, roughly 12% being singletons, with the ten largest covering 20%. The germline gives CDR1 LGHNT, CDR2 FRNRAP. V lost 1 base and J lost 5, with 11 bases in between. The CDR3 loop spans 14 amino acids. The data were obtained in a study of T cells in Graves' hyperthyroidism and ophthalmopathy. Study conclusions and caveats: Most thyroid-expanded clonotypes above 0.001 were also found in blood.

This clonotype was sampled from a man aged 25-45 years with Graves' hyperthyroidism that later progressed to Graves' ophthalmopathy. Sequenced sample: blood. The gene calls are TRBV12-5 and TRBJ1-2; D gene uncertain. In DNA, the CDR3 is TGTGCTAGTGGTTTGGGTGGTGCGGGGTATGGCTACACCTTC. Protein product: CASGLGGAGYGYTF.